The following is a T cell receptor beta chain sequence with its context. This clonotype was detected ten times or more. Its target antigen remains unknown. No much larger clone is present one base from it, and per-base qualities are unavailable. Read against the paper, the sample's time point label means: newly diagnosed GD, antithyroid drugs for less than 3 months. For both TCR sequencing and RNA sequencing, RNA was extracted from PBMCs in TRIzol. Graves' disease was diagnosed according to American Thyroid Association guidelines. Patients were recruited from an endocrinology department in Xi'an, China. From each patient, around 9 milliliters of peripheral blood was collected into an EDTA anticoagulant tube. Ficoll Paque Plus density gradient separation was used to isolate PBMCs, and no additional T cell sorting was done. RNA quality was checked with an Agilent 2100 Bioanalyzer and agarose gel, and concentration with a NanoDrop 2000.

The source of the sample is a study of regulatory T cells in long-lasting Graves disease (dated by TCRdb to about 2021). General notes on the study: In the newly diagnosed Graves' disease group, patients had been taking antithyroid drugs for less than 3 months. The study took place in China and was registered as a clinical trial. TCR sequencing covered roughly 13 persistent and some 20 newly diagnosed Graves' disease patients, around 33 samples in total. This study used TCR sequencing and RNA sequencing of peripheral blood to compare persistent Graves' disease patients against newly diagnosed Graves' disease patients. Overall study results and their limits: Compared with newly diagnosed patients, patients with persistent Graves' disease had lower TCR Shannon entropy and fewer highly expanded clones, which suggests clonal expansion. A larger number of public clonotypes was shared among persistent patients (more than 2,500) than among newly diagnosed patients (approximately 930). Because the primary lesion, thyroid tissue, could not be accessed, the study looked at peripheral blood alone. The authors acknowledged the small sample size as a limitation that may reduce accuracy. Only the TCR beta chain was sequenced and analyzed. TRBV28, TRBJ1-2 and TRBJ2-5 were preferentially used in persistent disease, while TRBV20-1 and TRBJ2-1 were favored in newly diagnosed disease.

After removal of 5 bases from V and 4 bases from J, the junction retains 10 bases not matched to a gene. The CDR3 holds 18 amino acids from the cysteine to the phenylalanine. Just CDR3 DNA is preserved here, 54 bases in frame from base 1. Receptor amplification or capture employed multiplex PCR. The data were produced on an Illumina HiSeq 4000. TCR beta libraries were built with iRepertoire HTBI primers and Arm-PCR amplification of CDR3 regions. Gel purification was performed on PCR products prior to sequencing. The original methods were these. Gene usage analysis of CDR3 amino acid clonotypes used the 50 to 70 TRBV and approximately 13 TRBJ segments found across samples. COPE and FqMerger were used to merge filtered high-quality paired reads into contigs. Contigs were aligned with BLAST to IMGT TRBV, TRBD and TRBJ reference genes, and CDR3 was defined per IMGT. Clonotypes above 0.1% frequency were classified as highly expanded clones. Shannon entropy was used to measure repertoire diversity, and the Gini coefficient was used to measure V-J evenness. A clonotype found in more than one individual was treated as public. TCRdb cleaned the public reads at Q25 with fastp, built clones with MiXCR and kept in-frame beta chains. Entries that share a CDR3 protein sequence are merged under the most common genes and DNA. In this record, the V and J calls reflect TCRdb's handling and not the investigators' own analysis. The sample records 350,000 to 450,000 distinct CDR3 sequences, around 11% of which are singletons. Under 20% of the sample is in the top ten clones.

Separately, the same data were catalogued under a study of T cells in Graves' hyperthyroidism and ophthalmopathy. As the second paper documents: Stable Graves' hyperthyroidism was defined as the absence of progression to ophthalmopathy over 18 months of follow-up. Hyperthyroidism patients were aged 18 to 65 years and newly diagnosed, with disease duration of less than 2 months. The study excluded patients with uncontrolled infections, other autoimmune diseases, pregnancy or lactation. Diagnoses relied on clinical symptoms, serum thyroxine and TRAb, thyroid ultrasound and orbital computed tomography. The TCR CDR3 was subjected to a first round of RT-PCR using the HTBI primer set and the Qiagen OneStep RT-PCR kit. Most expanded thyroid clonotypes (frequency above 0.001) were also found in blood, which suggests that blood repertoires may mirror thyroid immune responses. A model built on a 13 V-J signature distinguished ophthalmopathy from stable hyperthyroidism, reaching 85% to 90% sensitivity and under 84% specificity in cross-validation and 80%/75% in testing. In validation, the model predicted progression to ophthalmopathy a median of around six months before onset, with approximately 68% sensitivity and almost 75% specificity. A discovery cohort of about a hundred patients, roughly 40 with Graves' ophthalmopathy and 55 to 65 with stable Graves' hyperthyroidism, was used to find distinguishing TCR V-J signatures. Prospective prediction of ophthalmopathy was tested in an independent validation cohort consisting of some 19 hyperthyroidism patients and 15 or so patients who later progressed to ophthalmopathy. The roughly 90 discovery patients were divided at random into training and test sets in a 7:3 ratio. Thyroid tissue and blood T-cell repertoires from six Graves' hyperthyroidism patients were also compared in the study. After sampling, hyperthyroidism patients received methimazole starting at 30 mg daily, and ophthalmopathy patients received high-dose intravenous methylprednisolone. The libraries were constructed in a second round of multiplex PCR and then size-selected and purified. Libraries were sequenced paired-end with 100 bp reads on an Illumina HiSeq2000. Raw data were processed with SOAPnuke, discarding reads with adapters, uncalled bases, mean Phred below 15, or no exact constant-primer or identifier match. High-quality paired reads were merged with COPE v1.2.5, and unique nucleotide sequences were defined as clonotypes. Clonotypes were aligned to IMGT TRBV, TRBD and TRBJ reference segments using MiTCR v1.1. The analysis was restricted to V-J combinations with a frequency above 0.0001, which together covered 99.2% of the repertoires. A TCS score was defined as the ratio between F50 (clonal expansion) and ExV (chaos), using BLOSUM62-based TCRdist between CDR3 peptides within each V-J. Welch's t-statistics and random forest reduced 514 V-J features to 10 to 15, which were used in a naive Bayes classifier (R e1071). No statistical method was used to set the sample size in advance, and investigators knew the group allocation. The paper describes TCR Vbeta CDR3 sequencing of 135 peripheral blood samples, made up of fewer than 50 ophthalmopathy patients, around 78 hyperthyroidism patients and approximately 17 progressor patients.

This clonotype was sampled from a woman aged 18-29 years with Graves disease. Donor details come from another sample of the same person, matched by shared clones. Source: peripheral blood mononuclear cells (PBMCs), taken at new diagnosis, from a patient treated with antithyroid drugs. This sequence uses TRBV12-3 or TRBV12-4 and TRBJ2-1, with TRBD2 matching 14 junction bases. CDR3 region: CASSHWWTSGGQYNEQFF. The nucleotide sequence is TGTGCCAGCAGTCATTGGTGGACTAGCGGGGGGCAATACAATGAGCAGTTCTTC.